The T cell receptor beta chain described here comes from a study of radiotherapy plus CTLA-4 blockade in lung cancer. Study background: Among patients, 15% to 20% showed objective responses, and about 30% had disease control.

TCRdb keeps only in-frame clones here, not all; method: immunoSEQ multiplex PCR. The repertoire includes just under 60,000 clones, 77% of them detected once, and 3.5% to 4% sits in the top ten. V lost 0 bases and J 3 bases, leaving 7 bases between the germline ends. Germline V gene sequence: CDR1 SGHRS, CDR2 YFSETQ. The CDR3 contains 13 residues. Focal radiation was given together with CTLA-4 blockade (ipilimumab) to patients with chemo-refractory metastatic non-small-cell lung cancer. Findings of the study overall: Reports state that early shifts in blood T cell clones, with interferon-beta, best predicted response. Following radiotherapy plus ipilimumab, tumor-derived TCR clones expanded in the blood.

The table lists this clone with a few counts. Its specificity is not known. The clonotype comes from a human donor with non-small cell lung cancer who had a partial response to radiotherapy plus ipilimumab. The chain employs TRBV5-1 and TRBJ2-7, with unresolved D. The source was peripheral blood, collected from a patient treated with radiotherapy plus ipilimumab. The CDR3 spells CASSLGGFYEQYF. The DNA of the CDR3 is TGCGCCAGCAGCTTGGGAGGATTCTACGAGCAGTACTTC.